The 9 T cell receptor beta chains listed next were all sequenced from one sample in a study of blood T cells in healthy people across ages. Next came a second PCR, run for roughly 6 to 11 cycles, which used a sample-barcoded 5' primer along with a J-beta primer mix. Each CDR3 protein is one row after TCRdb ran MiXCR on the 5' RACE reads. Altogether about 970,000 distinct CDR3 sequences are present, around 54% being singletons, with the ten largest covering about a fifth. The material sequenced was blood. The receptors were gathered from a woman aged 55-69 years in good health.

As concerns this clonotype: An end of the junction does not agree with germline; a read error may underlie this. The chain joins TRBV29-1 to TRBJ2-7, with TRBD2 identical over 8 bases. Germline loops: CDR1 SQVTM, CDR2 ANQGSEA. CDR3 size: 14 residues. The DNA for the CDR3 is TGCAGCACCGTCGGGAAGCGGGGGACCTACGGGCAGTACTTC. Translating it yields CSTVGKRGTYGQYF.

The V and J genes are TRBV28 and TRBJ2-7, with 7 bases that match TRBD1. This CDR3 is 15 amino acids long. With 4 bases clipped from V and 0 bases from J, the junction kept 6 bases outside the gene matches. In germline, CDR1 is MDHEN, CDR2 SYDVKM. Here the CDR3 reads CASSSPGTASYEQYF. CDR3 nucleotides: TGTGCCAGCAGTTCCCCCGGGACAGCCTCCTACGAGCAGTACTTC.

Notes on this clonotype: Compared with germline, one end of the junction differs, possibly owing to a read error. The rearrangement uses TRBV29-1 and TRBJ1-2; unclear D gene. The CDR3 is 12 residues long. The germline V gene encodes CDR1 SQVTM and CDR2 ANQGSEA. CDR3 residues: CRVEAAGYGYTF. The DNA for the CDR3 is TGCAGAGTTGAGGCGGCAGGCTATGGTTACACCTTC.

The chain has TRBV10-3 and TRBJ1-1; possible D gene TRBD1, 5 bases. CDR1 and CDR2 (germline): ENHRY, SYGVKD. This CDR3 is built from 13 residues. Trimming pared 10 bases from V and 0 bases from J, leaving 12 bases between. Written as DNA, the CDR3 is TGTGCCAGAAAGGAGACAGTGAACACTGAAGCTTTCTTT. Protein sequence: CARKETVNTEAFF.

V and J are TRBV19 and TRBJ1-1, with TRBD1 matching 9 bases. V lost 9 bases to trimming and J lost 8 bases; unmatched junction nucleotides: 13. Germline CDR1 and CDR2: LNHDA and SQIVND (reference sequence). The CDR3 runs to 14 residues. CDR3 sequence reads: CASTRDRELIEAFF. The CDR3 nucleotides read TGTGCCAGCACGCGGGACAGGGAATTGATAGAAGCTTTCTTT.

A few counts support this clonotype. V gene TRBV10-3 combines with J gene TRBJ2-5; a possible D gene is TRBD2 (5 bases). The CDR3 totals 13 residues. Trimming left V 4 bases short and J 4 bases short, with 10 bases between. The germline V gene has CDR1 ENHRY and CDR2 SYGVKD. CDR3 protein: CAISARAGETQYF. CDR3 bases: TGTGCCATCAGTGCACGCGCGGGAGAGACCCAGTACTTC.

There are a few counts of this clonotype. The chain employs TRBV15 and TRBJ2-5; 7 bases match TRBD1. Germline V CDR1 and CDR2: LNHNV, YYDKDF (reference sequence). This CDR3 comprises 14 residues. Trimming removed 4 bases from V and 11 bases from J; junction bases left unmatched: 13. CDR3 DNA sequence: TGTGCCACCAGCATCCGACAGGGTCTGAGTGAGCAGTACTTC. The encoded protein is CATSIRQGLSEQYF. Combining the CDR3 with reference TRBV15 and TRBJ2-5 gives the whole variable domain DAMVIQNPRYQVTQFGKPVTLSCSQTLNHNVMYWYQQKSSQAPKLLFHYYDKDFNNEADTPDNFQSRRPNTSFCFLDIRSPGLGDTAMYLCATSIRQGLSEQYFGPGTRLLVL.

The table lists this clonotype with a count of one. CDR3 nucleotide sequence: TGCAGTGCTAGACCGGGACCCAACCGGCGTTTATACGAGCAGTACTTC. Translated, it gives CSARPGPNRRLYEQYF. The chain has TRBV20-1 and TRBJ2-4; either TRBD1 or TRBD2 may supply D (5 bases each). The DNA end is a closer match to TRBJ2-7, so the J assignment may be wrong. The CDR3 length is 16 residues. Germline V CDR1 and CDR2: DFQATT, SNEGSKA (reference sequence).

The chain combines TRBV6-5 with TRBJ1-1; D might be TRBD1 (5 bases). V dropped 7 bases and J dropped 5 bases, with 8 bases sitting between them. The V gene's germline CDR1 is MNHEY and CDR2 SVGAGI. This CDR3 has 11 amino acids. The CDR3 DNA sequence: TGTGCCAGCATGGGGCGGACTGAAGCTTTCTTT. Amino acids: CASMGRTEAFF.